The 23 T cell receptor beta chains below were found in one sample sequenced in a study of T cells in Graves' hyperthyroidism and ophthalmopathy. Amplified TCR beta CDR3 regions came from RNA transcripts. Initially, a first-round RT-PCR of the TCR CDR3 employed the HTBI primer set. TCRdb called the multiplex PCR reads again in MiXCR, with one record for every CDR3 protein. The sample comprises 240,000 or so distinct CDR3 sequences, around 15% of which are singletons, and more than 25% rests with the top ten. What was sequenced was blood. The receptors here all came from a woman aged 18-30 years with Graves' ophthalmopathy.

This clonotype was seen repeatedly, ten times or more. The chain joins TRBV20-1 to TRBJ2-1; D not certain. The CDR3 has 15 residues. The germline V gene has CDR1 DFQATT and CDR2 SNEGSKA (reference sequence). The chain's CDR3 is CSPTVGKISYNEQFF. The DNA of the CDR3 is TGCAGCCCCACGGTGGGCAAGATCTCCTACAATGAGCAGTTCTTC.

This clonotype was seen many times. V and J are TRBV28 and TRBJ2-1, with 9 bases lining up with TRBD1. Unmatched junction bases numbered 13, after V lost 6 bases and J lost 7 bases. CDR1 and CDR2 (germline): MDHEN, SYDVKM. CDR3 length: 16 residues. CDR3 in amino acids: CASRSHRGRVGNEQFF. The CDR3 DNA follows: TGTGCCAGCAGATCTCACAGGGGGCGAGTCGGGAATGAGCAGTTCTTC.

CDR3 protein: CASSLKAGTEAFF. In nucleotides, the CDR3 is TGTGCCAGCAGTTTAAAGGCAGGGACTGAAGCTTTCTTT. The rearrangement links TRBV27 to TRBJ1-1; maybe TRBD1 (5 bases). The V and J ends lost 2 bases and 5 bases respectively, with 9 bases between them. Germline V gene lookup returns CDR1 MNHEY and CDR2 SMNVEV (reference sequence). CDR3 length equals 13 residues.

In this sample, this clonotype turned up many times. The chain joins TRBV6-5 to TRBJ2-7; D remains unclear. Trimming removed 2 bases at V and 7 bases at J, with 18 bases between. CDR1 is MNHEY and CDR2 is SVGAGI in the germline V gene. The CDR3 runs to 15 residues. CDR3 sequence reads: CASSYRVTAFGEQYF. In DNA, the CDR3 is TGTGCCAGCAGTTACCGGGTTACCGCCTTTGGGGAGCAGTACTTC.

The CDR3 sequence is CASSPAWQGNTEAFF. The CDR3 coding sequence is TGTGCCAGCAGTCCTGCGTGGCAGGGGAACACTGAAGCTTTCTTT. This chain links TRBV7-9 with TRBJ1-1, with a possible D match to TRBD1 (5 bases). V gave up 6 bases and J gave up 1 base, with 15 bases separating them. There are 15 residues in the CDR3. Germline V gives CDR1 SEHNR, CDR2 FQNEAQ (reference sequence).

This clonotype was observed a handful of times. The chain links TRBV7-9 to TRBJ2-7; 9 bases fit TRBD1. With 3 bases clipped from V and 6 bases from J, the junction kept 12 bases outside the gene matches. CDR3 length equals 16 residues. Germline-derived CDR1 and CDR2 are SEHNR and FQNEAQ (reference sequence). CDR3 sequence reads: CASSFATGGGYAEQYF. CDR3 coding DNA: TGTGCCAGCAGCTTCGCCACAGGGGGCGGTTATGCCGAGCAGTACTTC.

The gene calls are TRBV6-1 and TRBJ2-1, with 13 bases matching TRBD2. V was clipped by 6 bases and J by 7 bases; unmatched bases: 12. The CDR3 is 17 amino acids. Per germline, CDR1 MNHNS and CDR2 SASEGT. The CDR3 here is CASSPRGLAGVNNEQFF. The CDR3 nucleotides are TGTGCCAGCAGCCCCCGAGGACTAGCGGGAGTAAATAATGAGCAGTTCTTC.

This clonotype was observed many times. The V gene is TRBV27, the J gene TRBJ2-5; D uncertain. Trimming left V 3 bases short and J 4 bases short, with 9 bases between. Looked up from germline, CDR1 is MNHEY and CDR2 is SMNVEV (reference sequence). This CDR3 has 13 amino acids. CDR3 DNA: TGTGCCAGCAGTTTGGGTTCCTCAGAGACCCAGTACTTC. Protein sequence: CASSLGSSETQYF.

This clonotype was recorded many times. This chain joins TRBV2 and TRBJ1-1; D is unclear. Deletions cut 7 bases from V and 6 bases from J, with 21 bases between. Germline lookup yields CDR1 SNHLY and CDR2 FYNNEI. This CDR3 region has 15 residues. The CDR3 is CASTPARTPNAEAFF. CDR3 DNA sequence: TGTGCCAGCACTCCCGCGAGGACCCCAAACGCTGAAGCTTTCTTT.

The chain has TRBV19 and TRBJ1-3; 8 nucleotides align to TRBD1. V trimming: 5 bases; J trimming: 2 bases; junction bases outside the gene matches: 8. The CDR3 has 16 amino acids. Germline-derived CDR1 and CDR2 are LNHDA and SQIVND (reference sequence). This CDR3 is CASSPVGQGPGNTIYF. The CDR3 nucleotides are TGTGCCAGTAGTCCGGTCGGACAGGGACCTGGAAACACCATATATTTT.

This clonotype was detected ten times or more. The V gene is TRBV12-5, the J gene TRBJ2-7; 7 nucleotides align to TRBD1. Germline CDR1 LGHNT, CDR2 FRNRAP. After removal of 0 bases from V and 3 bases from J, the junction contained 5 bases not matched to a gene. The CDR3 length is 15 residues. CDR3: CASGLVQGSGYEQYF. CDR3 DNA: TGTGCTAGTGGTTTGGTACAGGGGAGCGGCTACGAGCAGTACTTC.

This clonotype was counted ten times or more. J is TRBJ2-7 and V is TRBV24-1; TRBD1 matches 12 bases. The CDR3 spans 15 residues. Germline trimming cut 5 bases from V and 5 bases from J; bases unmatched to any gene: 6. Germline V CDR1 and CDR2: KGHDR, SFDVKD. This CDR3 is CATSGIGTGGDEQYF. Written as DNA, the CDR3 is TGTGCCACCAGTGGAATCGGGACAGGGGGCGACGAGCAGTACTTC.

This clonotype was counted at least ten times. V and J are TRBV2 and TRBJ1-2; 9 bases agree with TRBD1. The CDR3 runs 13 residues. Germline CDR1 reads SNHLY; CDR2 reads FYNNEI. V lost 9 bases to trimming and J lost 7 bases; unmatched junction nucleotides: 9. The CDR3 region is CASSTGGRGGYTF. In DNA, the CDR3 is TGTGCCAGTTCTACAGGGGGCCGGGGTGGCTACACCTTC.

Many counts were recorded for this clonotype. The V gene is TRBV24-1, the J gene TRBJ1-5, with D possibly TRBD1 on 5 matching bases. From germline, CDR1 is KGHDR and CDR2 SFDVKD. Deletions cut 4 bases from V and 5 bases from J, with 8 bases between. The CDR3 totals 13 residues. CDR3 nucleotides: TGTGCCACCAGTGAGCAGGGCCATCAGCCCCAGCATTTT. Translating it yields CATSEQGHQPQHF.

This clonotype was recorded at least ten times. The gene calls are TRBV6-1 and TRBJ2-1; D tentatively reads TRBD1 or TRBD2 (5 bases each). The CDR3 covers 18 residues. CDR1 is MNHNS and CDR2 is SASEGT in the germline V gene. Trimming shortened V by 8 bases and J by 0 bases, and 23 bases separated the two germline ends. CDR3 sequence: CASVPGPTLYYSYNEQFF. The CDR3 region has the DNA TGTGCCAGCGTACCGGGACCAACCTTATATTACTCCTACAATGAGCAGTTCTTC.

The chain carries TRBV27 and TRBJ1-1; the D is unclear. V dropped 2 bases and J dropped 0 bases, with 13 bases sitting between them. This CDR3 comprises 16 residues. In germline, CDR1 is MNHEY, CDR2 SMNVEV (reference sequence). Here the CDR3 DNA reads TGTGCCAGCAGTTTAACAAAGGCAATTATGAACACTGAAGCTTTCTTT. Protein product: CASSLTKAIMNTEAFF.

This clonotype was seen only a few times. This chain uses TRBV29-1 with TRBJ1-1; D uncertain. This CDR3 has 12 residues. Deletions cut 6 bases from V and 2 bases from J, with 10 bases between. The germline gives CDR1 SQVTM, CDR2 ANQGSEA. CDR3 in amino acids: CSVPTVNTEAFF. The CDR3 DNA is TGCAGCGTCCCGACGGTTAACACTGAAGCTTTCTTT.

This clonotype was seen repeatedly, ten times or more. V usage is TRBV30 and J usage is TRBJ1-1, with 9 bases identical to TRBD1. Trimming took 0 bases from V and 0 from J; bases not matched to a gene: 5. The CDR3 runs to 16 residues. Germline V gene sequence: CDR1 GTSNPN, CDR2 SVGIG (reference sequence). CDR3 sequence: CAWSVGDRDVNTEAFF. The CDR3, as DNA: TGTGCCTGGAGTGTTGGGGACAGGGACGTGAACACTGAAGCTTTCTTT.

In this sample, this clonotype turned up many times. The CDR3: CASSPGAGGVTEAFF. Here the CDR3 DNA reads TGTGCCAGCAGCCCCGGGGCAGGGGGGGTCACTGAAGCTTTCTTT. The J gene is TRBJ1-1, the V gene TRBV7-9; 7 bases agree with TRBD1. V was pared by 5 bases and J by 4 bases, with 10 bases of the junction left unmatched. The CDR3 loop spans 15 amino acids. The germline V gene encodes CDR1 SEHNR and CDR2 FQNEAQ (reference sequence). Combining the CDR3 with reference TRBV7-9 and TRBJ1-1 gives the whole variable domain DTGVSQNPRHKITKRGQNVTFRCDPISEHNRLYWYRQTLGQGPEFLTYFQNEAQLEKSRLLSDRFSAERPKGSFSTLEIQRTEQGDSAMYLCASSPGAGGVTEAFFGQGTRLTVV.

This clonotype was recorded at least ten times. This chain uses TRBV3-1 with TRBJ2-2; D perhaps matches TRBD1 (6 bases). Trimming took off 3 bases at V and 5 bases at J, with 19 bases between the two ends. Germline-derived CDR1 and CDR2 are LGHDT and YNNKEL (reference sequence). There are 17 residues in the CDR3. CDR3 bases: TGTGCCAGCAGCCACCGACCTACAGGGAGTGGGACCGGGGAGCTGTTTTTT. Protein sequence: CASSHRPTGSGTGELFF. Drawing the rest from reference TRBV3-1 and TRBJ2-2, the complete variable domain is DTAVSQTPKYLVTQMGNDKSIKCEQNLGHDTMYWYKQDSKKFLKIMFSYNNKELIINETVPNRFSPKSPDKAHLNLHINSLELGDSAVYFCASSHRPTGSGTGELFFGEGSRLTVL.

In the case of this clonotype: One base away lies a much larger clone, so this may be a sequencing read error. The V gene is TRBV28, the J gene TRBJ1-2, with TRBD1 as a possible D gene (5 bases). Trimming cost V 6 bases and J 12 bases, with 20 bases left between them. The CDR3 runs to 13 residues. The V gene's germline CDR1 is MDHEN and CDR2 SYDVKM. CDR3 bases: TGTGCCAGCAGAAGGGACCCCGGGCAGGGCAACACCTTC. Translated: CASRRDPGQGNTF.

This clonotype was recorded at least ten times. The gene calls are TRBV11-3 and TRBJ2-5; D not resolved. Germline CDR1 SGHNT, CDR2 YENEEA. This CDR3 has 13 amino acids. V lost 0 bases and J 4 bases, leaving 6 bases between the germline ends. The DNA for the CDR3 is TGTGCCAGCAGCTTAGAGGGTGCAGAGACCCAGTACTTC. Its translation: CASSLEGAETQYF.

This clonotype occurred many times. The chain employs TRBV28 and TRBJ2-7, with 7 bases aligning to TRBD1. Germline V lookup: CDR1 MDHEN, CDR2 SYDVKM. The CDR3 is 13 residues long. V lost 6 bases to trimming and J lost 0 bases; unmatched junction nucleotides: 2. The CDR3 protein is CASRSGGSYEQYF. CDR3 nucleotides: TGTGCCAGCAGATCAGGGGGCTCCTACGAGCAGTACTTC.